This T cell receptor beta chain was captured by sequencing in a study of neurological immune-mediated disorders. Study outcomes and limitations: In HTLV-1-associated myelopathy, TCR clonal expansion was greatest, and in multiple sclerosis it was least, below healthy controls.

In its sample, this clonotype was seen many times. Its matching antigen is unknown. Germline V gives CDR1 LNHDA, CDR2 SQIVND (reference sequence). Trimming removed 3 bases from V and 2 bases from J, with 10 bases in between. The CDR3 contains 15 residues. Unsorted libraries were generated from 2 million PBMCs held at -80 degrees C. Synthesis of cDNA was carried out by template-switch 5'RACE. The reaction used 10-nucleotide random UMIs. From the 5' RACE reads, TCRdb called clonotypes with MiXCR, one entry per CDR3 protein. The repertoire holds over 25,000 distinct CDR3 sequences, with about 1.6% as singletons.

The sequencing input was PBMCs. This TCR came from a woman aged 25 to 39 with multiple sclerosis. The chain carries TRBV19 and TRBJ2-2, with TRBD1 as a possible D gene (6 bases). The CDR3 DNA reads TGTGCCAGTAGTATCAGGGGCTCTAACACCGGGGAGCTGTTTTTT. Amino acids: CASSIRGSNTGELFF.